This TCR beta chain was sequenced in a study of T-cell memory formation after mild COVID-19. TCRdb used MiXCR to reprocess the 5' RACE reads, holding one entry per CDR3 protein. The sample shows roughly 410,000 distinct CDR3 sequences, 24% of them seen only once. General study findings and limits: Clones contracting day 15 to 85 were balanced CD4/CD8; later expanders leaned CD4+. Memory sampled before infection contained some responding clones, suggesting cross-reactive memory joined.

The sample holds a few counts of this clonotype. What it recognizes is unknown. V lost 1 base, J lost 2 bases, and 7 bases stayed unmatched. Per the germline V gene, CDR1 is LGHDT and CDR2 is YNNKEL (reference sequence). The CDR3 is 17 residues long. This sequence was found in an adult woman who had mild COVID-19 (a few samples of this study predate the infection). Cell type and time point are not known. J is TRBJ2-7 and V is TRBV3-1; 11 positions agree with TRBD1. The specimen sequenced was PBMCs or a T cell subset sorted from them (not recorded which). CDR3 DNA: TGTGCCAGCAGCCAAGGCTTAATGGGACAGGGGGCCTACGAGCAGTACTTC. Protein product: CASSQGLMGQGAYEQYF.